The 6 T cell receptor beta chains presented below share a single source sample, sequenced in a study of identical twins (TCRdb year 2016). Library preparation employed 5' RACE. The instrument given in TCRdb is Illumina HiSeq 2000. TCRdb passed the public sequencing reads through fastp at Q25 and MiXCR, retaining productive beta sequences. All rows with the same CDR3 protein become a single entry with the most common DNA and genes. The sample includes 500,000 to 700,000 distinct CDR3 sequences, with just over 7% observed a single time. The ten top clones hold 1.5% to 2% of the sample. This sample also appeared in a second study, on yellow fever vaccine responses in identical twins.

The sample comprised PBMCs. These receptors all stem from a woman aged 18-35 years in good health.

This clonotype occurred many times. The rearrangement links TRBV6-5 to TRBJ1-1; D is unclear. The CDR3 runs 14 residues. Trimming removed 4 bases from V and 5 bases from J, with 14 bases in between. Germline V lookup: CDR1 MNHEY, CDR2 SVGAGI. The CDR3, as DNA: TGTGCCAGCAGTTTGACGGGTCAACGGACTGAAGCTTTCTTT. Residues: CASSLTGQRTEAFF.

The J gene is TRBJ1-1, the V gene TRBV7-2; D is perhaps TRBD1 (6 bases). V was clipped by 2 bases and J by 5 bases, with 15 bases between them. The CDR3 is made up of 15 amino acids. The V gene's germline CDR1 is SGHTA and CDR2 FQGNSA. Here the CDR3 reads CASSLPTYRETEAFF. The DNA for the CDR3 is TGTGCCAGCAGCTTACCTACCTACAGGGAGACTGAAGCTTTCTTT.

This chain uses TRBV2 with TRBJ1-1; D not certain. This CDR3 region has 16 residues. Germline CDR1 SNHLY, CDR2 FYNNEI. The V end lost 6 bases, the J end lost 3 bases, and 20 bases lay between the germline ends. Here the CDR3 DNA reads TGTGCCAGCAGATCCAAAACCCTCGGAGGAGACACTGAAGCTTTCTTT. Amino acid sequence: CASRSKTLGGDTEAFF.

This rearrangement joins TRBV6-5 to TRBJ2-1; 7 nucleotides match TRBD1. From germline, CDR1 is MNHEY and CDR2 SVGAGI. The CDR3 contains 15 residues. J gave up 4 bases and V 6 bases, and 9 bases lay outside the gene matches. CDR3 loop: CASRYNRGLYNEQFF. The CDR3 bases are TGTGCCAGCAGATACAACAGGGGCTTATACAATGAGCAGTTCTTC.

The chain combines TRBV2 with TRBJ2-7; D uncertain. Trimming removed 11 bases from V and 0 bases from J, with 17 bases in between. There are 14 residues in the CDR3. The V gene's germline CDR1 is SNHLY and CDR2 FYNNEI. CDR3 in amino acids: CACDSLQSSYEQYV. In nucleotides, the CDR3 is TGTGCCTGCGACTCGTTACAAAGCTCCTACGAGCAGTACGTC.

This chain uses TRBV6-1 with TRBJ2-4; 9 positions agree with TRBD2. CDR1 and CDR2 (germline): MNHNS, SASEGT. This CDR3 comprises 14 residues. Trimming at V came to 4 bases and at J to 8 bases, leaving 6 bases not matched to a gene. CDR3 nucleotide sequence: TGTGCCAGCAGTGTTTTAGCGGGAGCGCACATTCAGTACTTC. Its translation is CASSVLAGAHIQYF.